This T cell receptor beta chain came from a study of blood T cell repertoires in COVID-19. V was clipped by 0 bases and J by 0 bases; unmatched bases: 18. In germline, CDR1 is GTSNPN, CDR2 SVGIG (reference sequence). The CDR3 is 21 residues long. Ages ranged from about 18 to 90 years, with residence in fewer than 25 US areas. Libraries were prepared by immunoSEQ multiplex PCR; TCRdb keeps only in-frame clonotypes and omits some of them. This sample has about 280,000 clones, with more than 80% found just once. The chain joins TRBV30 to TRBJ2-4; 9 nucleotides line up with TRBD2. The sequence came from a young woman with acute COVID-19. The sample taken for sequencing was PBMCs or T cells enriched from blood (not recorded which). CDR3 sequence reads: CAWSVGSRLAGRPLAKNIQYF. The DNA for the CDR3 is TGTGCCTGGAGTGTAGGGAGTCGGCTAGCGGGACGCCCCCTAGCCAAAAACATTCAGTACTTC.